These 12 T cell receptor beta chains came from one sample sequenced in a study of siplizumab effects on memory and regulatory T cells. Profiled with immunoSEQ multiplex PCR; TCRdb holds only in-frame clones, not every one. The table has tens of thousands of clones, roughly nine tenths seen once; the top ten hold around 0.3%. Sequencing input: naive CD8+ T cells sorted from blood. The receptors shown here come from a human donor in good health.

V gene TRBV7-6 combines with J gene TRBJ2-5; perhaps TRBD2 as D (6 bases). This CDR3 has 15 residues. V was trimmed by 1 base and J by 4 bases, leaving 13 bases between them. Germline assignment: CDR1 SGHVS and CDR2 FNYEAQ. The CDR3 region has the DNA TGTGCCAGCAGCTTAGATCCGGGGCGGGGAGAGACCCAGTACTTC. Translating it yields CASSLDPGRGETQYF.

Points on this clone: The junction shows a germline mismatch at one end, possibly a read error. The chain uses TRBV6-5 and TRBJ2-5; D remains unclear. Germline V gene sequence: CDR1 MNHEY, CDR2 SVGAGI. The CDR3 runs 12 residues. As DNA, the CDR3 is TGTGCCAGCAGTTACCCGGGCCAACCCCAATACTTC. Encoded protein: CASSYPGQPQYF.

The CDR3 region is CASSSTYSTPSTDTQYF. CDR3 DNA: TGTGCCAGCAGCTCAACCTACTCAACTCCTAGCACAGATACGCAGTATTTT. The chain has TRBV7-9 and TRBJ2-3; D gene ambiguous. V lost 4 bases and J 0 bases, leaving 17 bases between the germline ends. This CDR3 contains 17 residues. Germline CDR1 is SEHNR and CDR2 is FQNEAQ (reference sequence).

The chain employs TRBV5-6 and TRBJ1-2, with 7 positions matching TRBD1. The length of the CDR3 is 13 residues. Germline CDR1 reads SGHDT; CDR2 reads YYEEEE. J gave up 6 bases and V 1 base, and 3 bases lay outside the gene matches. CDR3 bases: TGTGCCAGCAGCTTGCAGGGGGACAATGGCTACACCTTC. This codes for CASSLQGDNGYTF.

CDR3 sequence: CASSRAGGIDEQFF. DNA for the CDR3: TGTGCCAGCAGCCGAGCGGGGGGGATAGATGAGCAGTTCTTC. The chain links TRBV7-8 to TRBJ2-1, with TRBD2 identical over 10 bases. This CDR3 is 14 amino acids long. The ends lost 5 bases at V and 8 bases at J; junction bases unmatched: 6. The V gene's germline CDR1 is SGHVS and CDR2 FQNEAQ.

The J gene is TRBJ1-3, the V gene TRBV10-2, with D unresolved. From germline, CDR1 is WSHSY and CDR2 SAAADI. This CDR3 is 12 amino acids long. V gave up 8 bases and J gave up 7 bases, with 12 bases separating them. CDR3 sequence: CASGPDVNTIYF. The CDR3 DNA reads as TGCGCCAGCGGCCCAGACGTGAACACCATATATTTT.

CDR3 sequence: CASSYSWGTDYGYTF. CDR3 coding DNA: TGTGCCAGCAGTTACTCGTGGGGGACCGACTATGGCTACACCTTC. The chain recombines TRBV6-5 with TRBJ1-2; a possible D gene is TRBD1 (5 bases). The CDR3 runs 15 residues. Germline assignment: CDR1 MNHEY and CDR2 SVGAGI. Trimming took 0 bases from V and 3 from J, leaving 11 bases between them.

The CDR3: CASSKDLAGGYFNEQFF. The CDR3 coding sequence is TGTGCCAGTAGTAAGGACCTTGCAGGGGGTTATTTCAATGAGCAGTTCTTC. The gene calls are TRBV19 and TRBJ2-1, with 7 positions matching TRBD1. The CDR3 is made up of 17 amino acids. After removal of 4 bases from V and 6 bases from J, the junction contained 15 bases not matched to a gene. Germline CDR1 LNHDA, CDR2 SQIVND (reference sequence).

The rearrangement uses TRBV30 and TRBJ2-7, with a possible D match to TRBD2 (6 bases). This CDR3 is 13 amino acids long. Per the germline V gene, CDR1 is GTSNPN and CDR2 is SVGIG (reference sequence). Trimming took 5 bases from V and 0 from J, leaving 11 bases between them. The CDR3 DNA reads TGTGCCTGGGGCACGGGGGACTCCTACGAGCAGTACTTC. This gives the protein CAWGTGDSYEQYF.

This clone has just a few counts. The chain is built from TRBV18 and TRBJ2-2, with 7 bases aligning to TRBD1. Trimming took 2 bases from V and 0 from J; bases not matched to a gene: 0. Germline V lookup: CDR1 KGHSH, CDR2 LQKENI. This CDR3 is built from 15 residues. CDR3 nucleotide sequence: TGTGCCAGCTCACCAGGGACAGCGAACACCGGGGAGCTGTTTTTT. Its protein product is CASSPGTANTGELFF.

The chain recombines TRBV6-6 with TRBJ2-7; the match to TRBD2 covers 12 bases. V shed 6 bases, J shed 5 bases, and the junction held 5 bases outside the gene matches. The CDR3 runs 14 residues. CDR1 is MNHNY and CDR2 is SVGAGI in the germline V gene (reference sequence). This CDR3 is CASSRLAGANEQYF. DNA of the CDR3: TGTGCCAGCAGCCGACTAGCGGGAGCGAACGAGCAGTACTTC.

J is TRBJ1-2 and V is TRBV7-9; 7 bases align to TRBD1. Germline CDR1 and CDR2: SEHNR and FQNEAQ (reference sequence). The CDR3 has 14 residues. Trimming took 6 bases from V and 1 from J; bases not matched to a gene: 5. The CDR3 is CASRQNRGNYGYTF. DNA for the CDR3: TGTGCCAGCAGACAGAACAGGGGTAACTATGGCTACACCTTC.